Following are 20 T cell receptor beta chains from one sample sequenced in a study of blood T cell repertoires in COVID-19. Produced via immunoSEQ multiplex PCR; TCRdb's table is partial and in-frame only. This table has under 85,000 clones, roughly 82% appearing once. The specimen was peripheral blood. The receptors derive from a man aged 45-60 years with acute or convalescent COVID-19.

Only one count was recorded for this clone. This sequence joins TRBV7-8 and TRBJ2-7; 10 positions match TRBD2. V lost 6 bases and J lost 3; bases outside the gene matches: 5. This CDR3 comprises 14 residues. CDR1 and CDR2 (germline): SGHVS, FQNEAQ. The CDR3 spells CASRGSSGGYEQYF. CDR3 DNA sequence: TGTGCCAGCAGGGGCTCTAGCGGGGGCTACGAGCAGTACTTC.

This clone appeared a few times. The chain uses TRBV14 and TRBJ1-2; possibly TRBD1 for D (5 bases). Looked up from germline, CDR1 is SGHDN and CDR2 is FVKESK. The ends were cut back, 1 base at V and 4 bases at J, with 10 bases in the middle. The CDR3 runs to 14 residues. CDR3 protein: CASSQGGSRYGYTF. Here the CDR3 DNA reads TGTGCCAGCAGCCAAGGGGGCAGCCGCTATGGCTACACCTTC.

This chain links TRBV11-3 with TRBJ2-3; TRBD2 aligns across 9 bases. V was pared by 1 base and J by 4 bases, with 6 bases of the junction left unmatched. This CDR3 region has 16 residues. CDR1 and CDR2 (germline): SGHNT, YENEEA. The CDR3 nucleotides are TGTGCCAGCAGCTTAGGGAGCGGGGGGTACGCAGATACGCAGTATTTT. This gives the protein CASSLGSGGYADTQYF.

This chain uses TRBV19 with TRBJ2-6, with a tentative D call TRBD1 (6 bases). V was shortened by 5 bases and J by 0 bases, with 17 bases between the two germline ends. The V gene's germline CDR1 is LNHDA and CDR2 SQIVND (reference sequence). The length of the CDR3 is 18 residues. The CDR3 region has the DNA TGTGCCAGTAGTGGATGGGACATGACCAACTCTGGGGCCAACGTCCTGACTTTC. It translates to CASSGWDMTNSGANVLTF.

The chain links TRBV19 to TRBJ2-7; TRBD2 might be the D (7 bases). The CDR3 loop spans 12 amino acids. The V gene lost 8 bases and the J gene lost 3 bases, with 11 bases spanning the gap. The germline gives CDR1 LNHDA, CDR2 SQIVND (reference sequence). Here the CDR3 DNA reads TGTGCCAGTGGGAGGGGGATCTACGAGCAGTACTTC. Amino acids: CASGRGIYEQYF. Full variable domain (missing parts from reference TRBV19 and TRBJ2-7): DGGITQSPKYLFRKEGQNVTLSCEQNLNHDAMYWYRQDPGQGLRLIYYSQIVNDFQKGDIAEGYSVSREKKESFPLTVTSAQKNPTAFYLCASGRGIYEQYFGPGTRLTVT.

V usage is TRBV2 and J usage is TRBJ2-3, with 11 bases that match TRBD1. This CDR3 has 14 amino acids. Germline CDR1 is SNHLY and CDR2 is FYNNEI. The ends lost 7 bases at V and 3 bases at J; junction bases unmatched: 3. In nucleotides, the CDR3 is TGTGCCAGCAATGGACAGGGGGCTACAGATACGCAGTATTTT. Translating it yields CASNGQGATDTQYF.

The chain joins TRBV5-1 to TRBJ2-5; TRBD1 agrees at 7 bases. CDR1 SGHRS and CDR2 YFSETQ come from the germline V gene. Germline trimming cut 4 bases from V and 3 bases from J; bases unmatched to any gene: 3. This CDR3 region has 13 residues. CDR3 nucleotides: TGCGCCAGCAGCGACAGGGCCGAAGAGACCCAGTACTTC. Its protein product is CASSDRAEETQYF.

V and J are TRBV6-5 and TRBJ2-7; 10 bases match TRBD1. Germline V lookup: CDR1 MNHEY, CDR2 SVGAGI. V trimming: 5 bases; J trimming: 4 bases; junction bases outside the gene matches: 8. The CDR3 runs to 15 residues. CDR3 bases: TGTGCCAGCAGTACCCGGGACAGGGGCTCGTACGAGCAGTACTTC. It translates to CASSTRDRGSYEQYF.

The chain combines TRBV10-3 with TRBJ2-7; 7 nucleotides align to TRBD1. Germline assignment: CDR1 ENHRY and CDR2 SYGVKD. The CDR3 sequence is 13 residues long. Germline trimming cut 6 bases from V and 1 base from J; bases unmatched to any gene: 3. CDR3 nucleotides: TGTGCCATCAGCTGGGACAGATCCTACGAGCAGTACTTC. Translating gives CAISWDRSYEQYF.

V usage is TRBV19 and J usage is TRBJ1-6; 9 positions match TRBD1. Germline CDR1 is LNHDA and CDR2 is SQIVND (reference sequence). There are 13 residues in the CDR3. Germline trimming cut 10 bases from V and 7 bases from J; bases unmatched to any gene: 5. CDR3: CATKDRGNSPLHF. The CDR3 coding sequence is TGTGCCACCAAGGACAGGGGAAATTCACCCCTCCACTTT.

The chain employs TRBV28 and TRBJ2-5; TRBD2 matches 11 bases. The length of the CDR3 is 16 residues. Germline values: CDR1 MDHEN, CDR2 SYDVKM. The V segment lost 4 bases and the J segment 5 bases; nucleotides outside the gene matches: 9. The CDR3 spells CASSSRTSGSYETQYF. The DNA of the CDR3 is TGTGCCAGCAGTTCTCGAACTAGCGGGAGTTATGAGACCCAGTACTTC. The full variable domain, completed using reference TRBV28 and TRBJ2-5, is DVKVTQSSRYLVKRTGEKVFLECVQDMDHENMFWYRQDPGLGLRLIYFSYDVKMKEKGDIPEGYSVSREKKERFSLILESASTNQTSMYLCASSSRTSGSYETQYFGPGTRLLVL.

The chain combines TRBV6-5 with TRBJ1-6, with 8 bases lining up with TRBD1. In germline, CDR1 is MNHEY, CDR2 SVGAGI. This CDR3 comprises 15 residues. The J segment lost 7 bases and the V segment lost 8 bases, leaving 10 bases of the junction unmatched. CDR3 nucleotide sequence: TGTGCCAGCTTAGGGACAGGTATTCACAATTCACCCCTCCACTTT. Residues: CASLGTGIHNSPLHF.

The CDR3 sequence: CASRTEGGPGNGYTF. CDR3 DNA sequence: TGTGCCAGTAGGACCGAAGGGGGCCCGGGGAATGGCTACACCTTC. The chain is built from TRBV6-4 and TRBJ1-2, with 7 nucleotides matching TRBD1. The CDR3 contains 15 residues. Trimming took 9 bases from V and 6 from J; bases not matched to a gene: 16. Germline V gene sequence: CDR1 MRHNA, CDR2 SNTAGT.

This chain links TRBV11-2 with TRBJ1-5; D is possibly TRBD1 (5 bases). The ends were cut back, 1 base at V and 7 bases at J, with 14 bases in the middle. The CDR3 runs 15 residues. The germline V gene has CDR1 SGHAT and CDR2 FQNNGV. The CDR3 reads CASSLVGGVGQPQHF. As DNA, the CDR3 is TGTGCCAGCAGCTTAGTGGGGGGGGTCGGACAGCCCCAGCATTTT. Full variable domain (remainder filled in from reference TRBV11-2 and TRBJ1-5): EAGVAQSPRYKIIEKRQSVAFWCNPISGHATLYWYQQILGQGPKLLIQFQNNGVVDDSQLPKDRFSAERLKGVDSTLKIQPAKLEDSAVYLCASSLVGGVGQPQHFGDGTRLSIL.

The CDR3 DNA sequence: TGTGCCAGCAGTGACTCGAGTGACAGGGGATATAACTATGGCTACACCTTC. Its protein product is CASSDSSDRGYNYGYTF. The rearrangement links TRBV6-4 to TRBJ1-2, with 8 nucleotides matching TRBD1. The CDR3 extends over 17 amino acids. With 0 bases clipped from V and 1 base from J, the junction kept 7 bases outside the gene matches. Germline lookup yields CDR1 MRHNA and CDR2 SNTAGT.

The rearrangement joins TRBV6-5 to TRBJ1-4; TRBD1 is a possible D gene (5 bases). The germline V gene has CDR1 MNHEY and CDR2 SVGAGI. The CDR3 spans 13 residues. V was cut by 7 bases and J by 10 bases, with 16 bases left in between. The CDR3 DNA reads TGTGCCAGCACCGACAGCTCTTCTGTAAAACTGTTTTTT. Translation gives CASTDSSSVKLFF.

The rearrangement joins TRBV14 to TRBJ1-3; D perhaps matches TRBD1 (6 bases). Trimming stripped 6 bases from V and 0 bases from J, with 12 bases between. The CDR3 is 15 amino acids. Germline assignment: CDR1 SGHDN and CDR2 FVKESK. The CDR3 region is CASRRGGTSGNTIYF. In nucleotides, the CDR3 is TGTGCCAGCAGAAGAGGGGGTACCTCTGGAAACACCATATATTTT.

This CDR3 reads CASRPTVRNTGELFF. CDR3 DNA sequence: TGTGCCAGCAGACCGACAGTTAGGAACACCGGGGAGCTGTTTTTT. The chain couples TRBV6-5 to TRBJ2-2, with D possibly matching TRBD1 (5 bases). CDR1 MNHEY and CDR2 SVGAGI come from the germline V gene. This CDR3 spans 15 amino acids. V shed 6 bases and J shed 1 base, with 12 bases lying between them.

This chain uses TRBV9 with TRBJ1-5, with D perhaps matching TRBD1 (5 bases). Per the germline V gene, CDR1 is SGDLS and CDR2 is YYNGEE. The CDR3 totals 14 residues. V was cut by 4 bases and J by 0 bases, with 8 bases left in between. This chain's CDR3 is CASSPDSSNQPQHF. The CDR3 DNA sequence: TGTGCCAGCAGCCCAGACAGTAGCAATCAGCCCCAGCATTTT.

J is TRBJ1-2 and V is TRBV4-3; weak D call: TRBD1 (6 bases). This CDR3 region has 15 residues. Germline V gene lookup returns CDR1 LGHNA and CDR2 YSLEER. Trimming removed 0 bases at V and 7 bases at J, with 15 bases between. CDR3: CASSQDHQGIGGYTF. In nucleotides, the CDR3 is TGCGCCAGCAGCCAAGATCACCAGGGGATCGGTGGCTACACCTTC.